This entry features one T cell receptor (beta chain) sequence. Its antigen remains unidentified. Within one base of it there is no much larger clone, and no base qualities were kept. The data belong to a study of CD8+ T cells in alopecia areata (dated by TCRdb to 2016 to 2018). At the level of the whole study: Treated patients were enrolled in an open-label pilot trial of oral tofacitinib, 5 to 10 mg twice daily, for moderate-to-severe alopecia areata. Tofacitinib was administered for 6 to 18 months, and 6 months of follow-up off drug were then conducted to assess delayed response and recurrence. In treated patients, disease severity was measured using the SALT score, which gives the percentage of scalp surface area affected. In both human patients and the C3H/HeJ mouse model, the study applied high-throughput TCRbeta sequencing to look at T cell clonal expansion in alopecia areata. In humans, TCRbeta sequencing was performed on scalp tissue and on sorted CD4+ and CD8+ peripheral blood T cells from healthy controls and from patients with patchy or totalis/universalis alopecia areata. Biopsies were taken from tofacitinib-treated patients at baseline and again at 4 and 24 weeks into treatment, and several of those patients also had a later scalp biopsy. Scalp clonality was compared across normal scalp (n=4), patchy alopecia areata scalp (n=8), and alopecia totalis/universalis scalp (n=8). RNA was extracted with the PAXgene miRNA kit for fixed scalp, the miRNeasy kit for PBMCs, and the RNeasy kit for mouse skin. TCRbeta CDR3 regions were amplified by immunoSEQ multiplex PCR with 35 Vbeta forward and 13 Jbeta reverse primers.

Libraries were built with the immunoSEQ multiplex PCR assay. To provide template for TCR sequencing, every sample had RNA extracted and reverse transcribed into cDNA. SuperScript III was used to make first-strand cDNA, primed with a 2:1 mix of oligo-dT and random hexamers. A synthetic immune receptor repertoire was used to gauge amplification bias, and whatever bias remained was removed computationally. As for the original processing: Raw reads were preprocessed to remove errors, and CDR3 was defined according to IMGT conventions as the region from the conserved cysteine to phenylalanine. Clonality was computed as 1 minus the Shannon entropy, with the entropy normalized by log2 of the number of productive unique TCRs. Scalp TCRbeta sequences were cross-referenced with sorted blood CD4 and CD8 repertoires so that the CD4 or CD8 identity of scalp clones could be inferred. TCRdb stores this immuneACCESS table with in-frame sequences only. Part of the clones is absent; in the studies checked, under half of the shortfall reflects unresolved V genes, and no reason is known for the rest. V and J calls and clone size are copied from that table; D and trimming were computed from the DNA. The sample table holds over 150,000 clones, of which roughly 60% were seen once. More than 13% of the sample rests with the top ten.

V ends up 5 bases short and J 0 bases short, with an unmatched junction base count of 6. The germline V gene (reference sequence) sets CDR1 to MNHEY and CDR2 to SMNVEV. There are 17 amino acids in the CDR3, from cysteine to phenylalanine inclusive. Only CDR3 DNA is held: 51 bases, read in frame from base 1. Overall results and qualifications from the work: TCR sequences shared between patients were less clear than in mice, possibly partly because of HLA diversity in the patient population. Compared with normal scalp, lesional scalp had higher clonality and more expanded CD8+ clones, particularly in alopecia totalis/universalis, a pattern that suggests antigenic drive. The treated cohort was small, with a single nonresponder, so links between baseline CD8+ expansion and response need larger studies. During tofacitinib treatment, many expanded lesional clones stuck around in both scalp and blood, and this persistence may partly explain why relapse happens after treatment is stopped. Scalp TCR repertoire analysis is complicated because resident alphabeta T cells in normal human skin are also sequenced, whereas mouse skin is dominated by gammadelta T cells. Scalp clonality and the number of expanded CD8+ clones among the top 100 scalp clones were significantly decreased by tofacitinib.

What the time point label conveys for this sample: about 5 months on oral tofacitinib. The treatment or condition label on this specimen signifies: oral pan-JAK inhibitor, 5-10 mg twice daily. Lesional scalp punch biopsies and peripheral blood were collected from alopecia areata patients. PBMCs were isolated by density centrifugation and stained for CD3, CD4 and CD8, and CD4+ and CD8+ T cells were sorted on a FACSAria. This receptor was identified in a human donor with alopecia areata. The sequence joins TRBV27 to TRBJ2-3; 12 bases in between match TRBD2. The specimen was CD4+ T cells sorted from blood, collected at week 24, from a patient treated with tofacitinib. The CDR3 amino acid sequence is: CASSGRTSGDSTDTQYF. The sequenced DNA is TGTGCCAGCAGTGGCCGGACTAGCGGGGATAGCACAGATACGCAGTATTTT.